The 12 T cell receptor beta chains given below trace back to one sample, sequenced in a study of T cell changes during pregnancy in multiple sclerosis. Produced via immunoSEQ multiplex PCR; TCRdb's table is partial and in-frame only. The sample has tens of thousands of clones, about nine tenths seen once; the top ten hold more than 0.6%. Sequenced here: CD4+ T cells from peripheral blood mononuclear cells, sampled in the first trimester of pregnancy. The receptors were gathered from a female donor with multiple sclerosis, enrolled in a pregnancy study.

This sequence joins TRBV10-2 and TRBJ2-5; 7 bases are a match to TRBD2. Looked up from germline, CDR1 is WSHSY and CDR2 is SAAADI. The CDR3 sequence is 16 residues long. V was pared by 4 bases and J by 4 bases, with 12 bases of the junction left unmatched. CDR3 sequence reads: CASSAPGAGTLETQYF. The CDR3 DNA is TGCGCCAGCAGTGCCCCGGGAGCGGGAACTTTAGAGACCCAGTACTTC.

This chain joins TRBV11-2 and TRBJ2-1; TRBD1 matches at 7 bases. The ends lost 5 bases at V and 4 bases at J; junction bases unmatched: 14. The CDR3 is 17 amino acids. Germline V gives CDR1 SGHAT, CDR2 FQNNGV. CDR3 nucleotides: TGTGCCAGCAGCCCACGCATAAGGGACAGAGTATACAATGAGCAGTTCTTC. It yields the protein CASSPRIRDRVYNEQFF.

The rearrangement links TRBV29-1 to TRBJ2-3; TRBD2 agrees at 8 bases. V was pared by 6 bases and J by 3 bases, with 11 bases of the junction left unmatched. Germline V lookup: CDR1 SQVTM, CDR2 ANQGSEA. This CDR3 region has 15 residues. CDR3 in DNA: TGCAGCGTCACACCCGGGACTAGAAGTACAGATACGCAGTATTTT. Protein product: CSVTPGTRSTDTQYF.

The chain combines TRBV23-1 with TRBJ1-1; TRBD1 is a possible D gene (5 bases). TRBV23-1 is an ORF, and what it does is uncertain. Trimming left V 8 bases short and J 8 bases short, with 12 bases between. The CDR3 loop spans 11 amino acids. The CDR3 DNA follows: TGCGCCAGCCAGCGCGGGGCAGAAGCTTTCTTT. It encodes CASQRGAEAFF.

This clone has just a few counts. The chain joins TRBV19 to TRBJ2-1, with TRBD2 matching 7 bases. The CDR3 totals 16 residues. The trim removed 5 bases at V and 2 bases at J, leaving 9 bases unmatched. Looked up from germline, CDR1 is LNHDA and CDR2 is SQIVND (reference sequence). CDR3 bases: TGTGCCAGTAGTTACGGGGGAGGGCACACCTACAATGAGCAGTTCTTC. This encodes CASSYGGGHTYNEQFF.

The rearrangement links TRBV19 to TRBJ2-3; 12 bases are a match to TRBD2. This CDR3 contains 17 residues. Germline loops: CDR1 LNHDA, CDR2 SQIVND (reference sequence). V dropped 3 bases and J dropped 6; count of bases not matched to a gene: 10. The CDR3 is CASSIWASGRADDTQYF. CDR3 DNA: TGTGCCAGTAGTATTTGGGCTAGCGGGAGGGCCGACGATACGCAGTATTTT.

CDR3 sequence (DNA): TGTGCCAGCAGCGGGGTGGACAGGGTAGGTGGCTACACCTTC. It specifies CASSGVDRVGGYTF. This rearrangement joins TRBV5-6 to TRBJ1-2; 8 nucleotides line up with TRBD1. Germline CDR1 reads SGHDT; CDR2 reads YYEEEE. V lost 4 bases to trimming and J lost 7 bases; unmatched junction nucleotides: 9. This CDR3 has 14 amino acids.

The chain joins TRBV29-1 to TRBJ2-3; D gene uncertain. This CDR3 comprises 12 residues. Trimming took 7 bases from V and 2 from J, leaving 10 bases between them. CDR1 SQVTM and CDR2 ANQGSEA come from the germline V gene. CDR3 nucleotides: TGCAGCGCTGACACAGCCACAGATACGCAGTATTTT. Translated, it gives CSADTATDTQYF.

V and J are TRBV7-6 and TRBJ2-5; D uncertain. This CDR3 is built from 11 residues. V lost 4 bases and J 2 bases, leaving 2 bases between the germline ends. Germline values: CDR1 SGHVS, CDR2 FNYEAQ. The CDR3 nucleotides read TGTGCCAGCAGCTCTCAAGAGACCCAGTACTTC. This gives the protein CASSSQETQYF.

The V gene is TRBV7-2, the J gene TRBJ2-7; 9 bases match TRBD2. This CDR3 has 14 residues. Trimming removed 3 bases from V and 1 base from J; junction bases left unmatched: 1. Germline values: CDR1 SGHTA, CDR2 FQGNSA. As DNA, the CDR3 is TGTGCCAGCAGCTTCCTAGCGGGATCCTACGAGCAGTACTTC. Protein product: CASSFLAGSYEQYF.

This chain connects TRBV7-9 to TRBJ2-5, with 14 bases identical to TRBD2. Germline-derived CDR1 and CDR2 are SEHNR and FQNEAQ (reference sequence). There are 17 residues in the CDR3. The junction had 7 bases not matched to a gene; V was cut back by 2 bases and J by 5 bases. CDR3 sequence (DNA): TGTGCCAGCAGCTTAAGACTAGCGGGAGGGCCCCTGGAGACCCAGTACTTC. Translating it yields CASSLRLAGGPLETQYF.

This chain joins TRBV11-1 and TRBJ2-7; 7 bases fit TRBD1. Germline loops: CDR1 SGHAT, CDR2 FQDESV (reference sequence). The junction had 1 base not matched to a gene; V was cut back by 0 bases and J by 2 bases. This CDR3 has 14 amino acids. CDR3 DNA sequence: TGTGCCAGCAGCTTAGCTACAGGGGCCTACGAGCAGTACTTC. It encodes CASSLATGAYEQYF.